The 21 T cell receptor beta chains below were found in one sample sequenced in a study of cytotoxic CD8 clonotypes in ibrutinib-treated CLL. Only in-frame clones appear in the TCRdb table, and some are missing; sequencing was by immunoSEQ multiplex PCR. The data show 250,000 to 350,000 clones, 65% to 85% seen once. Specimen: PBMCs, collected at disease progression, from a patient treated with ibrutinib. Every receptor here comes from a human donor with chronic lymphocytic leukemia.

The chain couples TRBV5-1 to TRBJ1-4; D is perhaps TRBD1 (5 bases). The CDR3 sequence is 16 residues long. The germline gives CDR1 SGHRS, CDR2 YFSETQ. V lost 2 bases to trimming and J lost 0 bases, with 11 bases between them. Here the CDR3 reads CASSFLGPATNEKLFF. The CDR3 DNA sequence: TGCGCCAGCAGCTTTTTGGGGCCTGCAACTAATGAAAAACTGTTTTTT.

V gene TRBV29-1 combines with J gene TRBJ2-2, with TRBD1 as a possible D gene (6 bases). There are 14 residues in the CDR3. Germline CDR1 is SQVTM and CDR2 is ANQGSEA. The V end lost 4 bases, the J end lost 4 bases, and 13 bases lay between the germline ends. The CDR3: CSVVVGTLTGELFF. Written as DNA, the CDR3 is TGCAGCGTTGTGGTCGGGACACTCACCGGGGAGCTGTTTTTT.

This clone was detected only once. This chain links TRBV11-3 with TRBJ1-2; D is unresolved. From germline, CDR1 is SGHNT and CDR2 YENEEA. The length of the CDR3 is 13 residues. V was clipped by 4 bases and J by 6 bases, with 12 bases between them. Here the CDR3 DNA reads TGTGCCAGCAGCTCCCCCAGGCACGATGGCTACACCTTC. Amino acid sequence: CASSSPRHDGYTF.

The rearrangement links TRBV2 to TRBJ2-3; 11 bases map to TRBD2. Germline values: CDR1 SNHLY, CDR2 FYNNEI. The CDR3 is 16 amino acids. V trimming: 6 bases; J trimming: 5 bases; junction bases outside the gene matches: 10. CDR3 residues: CASSPLAGGGVDTQYF. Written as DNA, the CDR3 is TGTGCCAGCAGCCCCCTAGCGGGGGGTGGGGTAGATACGCAGTATTTT.

The CDR3 sequence: CSVGDRGLLSSYEQYF. The CDR3 nucleotides are TGCAGCGTTGGGGACAGGGGGCTTCTGAGCTCCTACGAGCAGTACTTC. The chain combines TRBV29-1 with TRBJ2-7, with 12 bases lining up with TRBD1. The length of the CDR3 is 16 residues. Trimming cost V 4 bases and J 0 bases; bases outside gene matches: 7. Germline V gene sequence: CDR1 SQVTM, CDR2 ANQGSEA.

CDR3 amino acids: CASSAYTQGRTEAFF. In nucleotides, the CDR3 is TGTGCCAGCAGCGCATACACCCAGGGTCGCACTGAAGCTTTCTTT. The rearrangement joins TRBV7-9 to TRBJ1-1, with a tentative D call TRBD1 (5 bases). CDR1 is SEHNR, CDR2 FQNEAQ, per germline (reference sequence). The CDR3 length is 15 residues. V was pared by 5 bases and J by 4 bases, with 17 bases between.

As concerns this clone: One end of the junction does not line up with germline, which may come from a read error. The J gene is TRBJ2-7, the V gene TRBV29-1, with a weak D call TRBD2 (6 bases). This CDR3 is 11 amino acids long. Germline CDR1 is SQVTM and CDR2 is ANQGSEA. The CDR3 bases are TGCAGCGTTGAGGGAGGCGCAGGGAAAGTCTTC. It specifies CSVEGGAGKVF.

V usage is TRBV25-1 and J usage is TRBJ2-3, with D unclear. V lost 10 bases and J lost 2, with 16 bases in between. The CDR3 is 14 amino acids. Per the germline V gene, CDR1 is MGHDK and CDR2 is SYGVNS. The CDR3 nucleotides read TGTGCCACAAGGCATCGGGTCAACACAGATACGCAGTATTTT. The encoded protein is CATRHRVNTDTQYF. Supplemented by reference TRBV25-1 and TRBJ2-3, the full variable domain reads EADIYQTPRYLVIGTGKKITLECSQTMGHDKMYWYQQDPGMELHLIHYSYGVNSTEKGDLSSESTVSRIRTEHFPLTLESARPSHTSQYLCATRHRVNTDTQYFGPGTRLTVL.

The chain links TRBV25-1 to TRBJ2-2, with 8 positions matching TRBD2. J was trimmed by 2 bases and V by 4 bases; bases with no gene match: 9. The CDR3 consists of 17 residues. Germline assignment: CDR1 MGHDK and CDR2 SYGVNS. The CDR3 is CASSVLREGLNTGELFF. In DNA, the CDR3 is TGTGCCAGCAGTGTACTCCGGGAGGGCCTTAACACCGGGGAGCTGTTTTTT.

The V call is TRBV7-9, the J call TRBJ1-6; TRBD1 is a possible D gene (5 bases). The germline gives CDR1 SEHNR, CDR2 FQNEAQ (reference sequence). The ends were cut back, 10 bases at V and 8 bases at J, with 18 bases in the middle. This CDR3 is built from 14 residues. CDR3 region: CAIRDSRDYSPLHF. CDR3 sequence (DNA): TGTGCCATTCGGGACTCTCGAGATTATTCACCCCTCCACTTT.

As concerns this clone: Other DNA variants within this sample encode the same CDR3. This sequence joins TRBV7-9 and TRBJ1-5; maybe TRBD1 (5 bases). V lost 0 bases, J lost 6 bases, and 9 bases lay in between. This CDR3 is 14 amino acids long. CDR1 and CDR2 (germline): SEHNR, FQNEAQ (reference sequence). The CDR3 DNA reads TGTGCCAGCAGCTTAGCAGGGGCAGGTCAGCCCCAGCATTTT. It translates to CASSLAGAGQPQHF. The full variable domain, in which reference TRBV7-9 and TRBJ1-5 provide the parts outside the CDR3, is DTGVSQNPRHKITKRGQNVTFRCDPISEHNRLYWYRQTLGQGPEFLTYFQNEAQLEKSRLLSDRFSAERPKGSFSTLEIQRTEQGDSAMYLCASSLAGAGQPQHFGDGTRLSIL.

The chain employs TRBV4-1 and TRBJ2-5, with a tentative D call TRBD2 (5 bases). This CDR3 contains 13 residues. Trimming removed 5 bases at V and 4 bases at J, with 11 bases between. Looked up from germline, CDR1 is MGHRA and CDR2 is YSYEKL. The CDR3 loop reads CASSSRVLETQYF. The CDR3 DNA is TGCGCCAGCAGCTCGCGGGTTCTAGAGACCCAGTACTTC.

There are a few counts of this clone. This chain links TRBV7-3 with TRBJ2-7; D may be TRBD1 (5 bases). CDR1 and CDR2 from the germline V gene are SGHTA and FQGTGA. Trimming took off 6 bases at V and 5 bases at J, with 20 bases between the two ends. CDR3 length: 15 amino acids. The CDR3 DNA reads TGTGCCAGCAGGCGGAAAGCAGGGAAGATCGACGAGCAGTACTTC. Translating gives CASRRKAGKIDEQYF. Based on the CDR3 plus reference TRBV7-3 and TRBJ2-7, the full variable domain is GAGVSQTPSNKVTEKGKYVELRCDPISGHTALYWYRQSLGQGPEFLIYFQGTGAADDSGLPNDRFFAVRPEGSVSTLKIQRTERGDSAVYLCASRRKAGKIDEQYFGPGTRLTVT.

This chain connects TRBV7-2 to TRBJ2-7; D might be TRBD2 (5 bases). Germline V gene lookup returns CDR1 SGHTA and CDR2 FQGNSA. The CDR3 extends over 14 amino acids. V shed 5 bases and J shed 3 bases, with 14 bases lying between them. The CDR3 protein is CASSPSRDHYEQYF. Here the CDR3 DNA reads TGTGCCAGCAGCCCCTCCCGGGATCACTACGAGCAGTACTTC.

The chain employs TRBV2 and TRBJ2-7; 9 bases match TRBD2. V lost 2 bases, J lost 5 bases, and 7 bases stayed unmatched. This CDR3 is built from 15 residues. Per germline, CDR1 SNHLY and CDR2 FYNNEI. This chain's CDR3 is CASSESRTSAHEQYF. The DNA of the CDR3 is TGTGCCAGCAGTGAAAGCAGGACTAGCGCCCACGAGCAGTACTTC.

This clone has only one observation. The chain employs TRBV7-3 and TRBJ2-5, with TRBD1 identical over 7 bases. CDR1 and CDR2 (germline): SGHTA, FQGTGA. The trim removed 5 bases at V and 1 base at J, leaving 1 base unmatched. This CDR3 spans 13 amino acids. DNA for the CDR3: TGTGCCAGCAGCCGGGACAGCCAAGAGACCCAGTACTTC. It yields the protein CASSRDSQETQYF.

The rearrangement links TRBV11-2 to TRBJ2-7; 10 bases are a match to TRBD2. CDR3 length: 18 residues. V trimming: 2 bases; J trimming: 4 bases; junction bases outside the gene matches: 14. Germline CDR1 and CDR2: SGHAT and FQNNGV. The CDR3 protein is CASSLSPSLLAGRYEQYF. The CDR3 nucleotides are TGTGCCAGCAGCTTATCCCCCTCCTTACTAGCGGGGAGGTACGAGCAGTACTTC.

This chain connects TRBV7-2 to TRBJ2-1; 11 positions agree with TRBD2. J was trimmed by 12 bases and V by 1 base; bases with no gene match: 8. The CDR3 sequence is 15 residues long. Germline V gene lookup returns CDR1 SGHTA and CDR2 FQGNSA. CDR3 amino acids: CASSLDPSGRRGQFF. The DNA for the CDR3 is TGTGCCAGCAGCTTAGACCCTAGCGGGAGGAGGGGGCAGTTCTTC.

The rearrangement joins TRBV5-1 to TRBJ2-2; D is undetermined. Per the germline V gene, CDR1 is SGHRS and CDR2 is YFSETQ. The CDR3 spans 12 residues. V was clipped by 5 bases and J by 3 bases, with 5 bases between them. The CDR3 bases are TGCGCCAGCAGGGTGCACACCGGGGAGCTGTTTTTT. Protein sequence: CASRVHTGELFF.

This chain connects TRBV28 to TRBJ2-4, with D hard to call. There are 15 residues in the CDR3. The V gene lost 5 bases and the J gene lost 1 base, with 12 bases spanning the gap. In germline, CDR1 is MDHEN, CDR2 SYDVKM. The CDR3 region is CASSPRAYAKNIQYF. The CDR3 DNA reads TGTGCCAGCAGTCCCCGGGCGTACGCCAAAAACATTCAGTACTTC.

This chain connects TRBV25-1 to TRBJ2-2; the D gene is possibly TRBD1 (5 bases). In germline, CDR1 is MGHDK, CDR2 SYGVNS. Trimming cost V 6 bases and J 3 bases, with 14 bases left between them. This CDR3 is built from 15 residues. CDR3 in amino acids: CASSSWGLYTGELFF. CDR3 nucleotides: TGTGCCAGCAGCTCATGGGGCCTGTACACCGGGGAGCTGTTTTTT.